One sample yielded the 31 T cell receptor beta chains listed below, sequenced in a study of long-term antiretroviral therapy in people with HIV. Investigators performed immunoSEQ version v3.0 at survey level. Method: immunoSEQ multiplex PCR; TCRdb's copy keeps in-frame clones and lacks some. The repertoire has roughly 30,000 clones, more than 75% of them found once; the top ten carry about 10%. The specimen comprised unsorted PBMCs, sampled less than 5 years after starting antiretroviral therapy. The receptors shown here come from a man aged 40-50 years with HIV.

The chain carries TRBV10-1 and TRBJ2-4; perhaps D is TRBD1 or TRBD2 (5 bases each). The CDR3 spans 14 residues. V was pared by 3 bases and J by 2 bases, with 8 bases between. Germline lookup yields CDR1 WNHNN and CDR2 SYGVQD (reference sequence). Written as DNA, the CDR3 is TGCGCCAGCAGTGATGGGGGAACCAAAAACATTCAGTACTTC. Protein sequence: CASSDGGTKNIQYF.

V usage is TRBV28 and J usage is TRBJ2-7; TRBD2 might be the D (6 bases). V lost 7 bases to trimming and J lost 3 bases, with 16 bases between them. The CDR3 spans 14 residues. CDR1 is MDHEN and CDR2 is SYDVKM in the germline V gene. CDR3 region: CASKGGVTIYEQYF. CDR3 DNA sequence: TGTGCCAGCAAAGGAGGGGTCACAATCTACGAGCAGTACTTC.

This chain joins TRBV19 and TRBJ2-7; D perhaps matches TRBD1 (5 bases). The V gene's germline CDR1 is LNHDA and CDR2 SQIVND (reference sequence). The CDR3 is 15 residues long. Trimming took off 3 bases at V and 5 bases at J, with 17 bases between the two ends. In DNA, the CDR3 is TGTGCCAGTAGTATTGTCCCCTCAGGGTCCCACGAGCAGTACTTC. Translation gives CASSIVPSGSHEQYF.

The CDR3 is CASRKEGWIYEQYF. The CDR3 DNA sequence: TGTGCCAGTCGCAAAGAGGGGTGGATCTACGAGCAGTACTTC. The chain joins TRBV28 to TRBJ2-7; either TRBD1 or TRBD2 may supply D (5 bases each). CDR1 MDHEN and CDR2 SYDVKM come from the germline V gene. Trimming pared 9 bases from V and 3 bases from J, leaving 18 bases between. The CDR3 is made up of 14 amino acids.

V and J are TRBV29-1 and TRBJ2-1; perhaps TRBD2 as D (6 bases). The V end was cut by 1 base, the J end by 4 bases, with 17 bases between. This CDR3 spans 16 amino acids. Germline V gene data show CDR1 as SQVTM and CDR2 as ANQGSEA. The CDR3 sequence: CSVEGFWRGYYNEQFF. DNA for the CDR3: TGCAGCGTTGAAGGGTTTTGGCGGGGCTATTACAATGAGCAGTTCTTC.

The chain recombines TRBV27 with TRBJ2-7, with 8 nucleotides matching TRBD1. Germline V lookup: CDR1 MNHEY, CDR2 SMNVEV (reference sequence). The CDR3 extends over 15 amino acids. Trimming at V came to 8 bases and at J to 0 bases, leaving 9 bases not matched to a gene. In DNA, the CDR3 is TGTGCCAGCGGGGACGGGGACAGGATCTCCTACGAGCAGTACTTC. This gives the protein CASGDGDRISYEQYF.

The sample holds one count of this clone. In DNA form, the CDR3 reads TGTGCCAGCAGCCTGGGTGGGGCGGATTACAATGAGCAGTTCTTC. Its protein is CASSLGGADYNEQFF. The chain is built from TRBV2 and TRBJ2-1, with D tentatively TRBD1 (5 bases). Germline loops: CDR1 SNHLY, CDR2 FYNNEI. The germline V and J ends were trimmed by 6 bases and 4 bases, with 16 bases remaining between them. The CDR3 loop spans 15 amino acids.

There are a few counts of this clone. The chain uses TRBV18 and TRBJ2-7, with 7 bases that match TRBD1. The junction had 6 bases not matched to a gene; V was cut back by 4 bases and J by 3 bases. CDR3 length equals 14 residues. CDR1 is KGHSH and CDR2 is LQKENI in the germline V gene. Written as DNA, the CDR3 is TGTGCCAGCTCACTGGACAGGCAGAACTACGAGCAGTACTTC. Translated, it gives CASSLDRQNYEQYF.

This sequence joins TRBV28 and TRBJ1-6; maybe TRBD1 (5 bases). The V gene's germline CDR1 is MDHEN and CDR2 SYDVKM. The CDR3 length is 18 residues. Deletions cut 6 bases from V and 4 bases from J, with 22 bases between. The CDR3 loop reads CASRSPLKGLGYNSPLHF. The CDR3 DNA reads TGTGCCAGCAGGAGCCCCCTTAAGGGGCTAGGATATAATTCACCCCTCCACTTT.

CDR3 loop: CASSSGSPLHF. The CDR3 region has the DNA TGTGCCAGCAGCTCAGGATCACCCCTCCACTTT. V and J are TRBV5-8 and TRBJ1-6; D ambiguous. The ends were cut back, 3 bases at V and 10 bases at J, with 5 bases in the middle. From germline, CDR1 is SGHTS and CDR2 YDEGEE. The CDR3 length is 11 residues. The full variable domain, its missing parts supplied by reference TRBV5-8 and TRBJ1-6, is EAGVTQSPTHLIKTRGQQATLRCSPISGHTSVYWYQQALGLGLQFLLWYDEGEERNRGNFPPRFSGRQFPNYSSELNVNALELEDSALYLCASSSGSPLHFGNGTRLTVT.

The chain carries TRBV7-9 and TRBJ2-3, with D possibly matching TRBD2 (6 bases). Trimming stripped 4 bases from V and 3 bases from J, with 23 bases between. CDR1 and CDR2 (germline): SEHNR, FQNEAQ (reference sequence). The CDR3 runs to 18 residues. The chain's CDR3 is CASSSQAPGERRTDTQYF. CDR3 coding DNA: TGTGCCAGCAGCTCCCAGGCCCCGGGGGAAAGGAGGACAGATACGCAGTATTTT.

This clone was observed a few times. J is TRBJ1-2 and V is TRBV29-1; TRBD1 agrees at 7 bases. The CDR3 is made up of 15 amino acids. Germline lookup yields CDR1 SQVTM and CDR2 ANQGSEA. J gave up 3 bases and V 3 bases, and 10 bases lay outside the gene matches. CDR3 region: CSVEGDRVFDYGYTF. DNA for the CDR3: TGCAGCGTTGAGGGAGACAGGGTGTTTGACTATGGCTACACCTTC.

V and J are TRBV5-1 and TRBJ2-3; possible D gene TRBD1, 6 bases. The V end lost 4 bases, the J end lost 0 bases, and 9 bases lay between the germline ends. Per germline, CDR1 SGHRS and CDR2 YFSETQ. The CDR3 has 14 residues. The CDR3 protein is CASSTGQSTDTQYF. DNA for the CDR3: TGCGCCAGCAGCACGGGACAAAGCACAGATACGCAGTATTTT.

This clone has just one count. V is TRBV23-1 and J is TRBJ2-1; D gene unclear. TRBV23-1 is flagged as an ORF with uncertain function. V lost 3 bases to trimming and J lost 9 bases, with 6 bases between them. The CDR3 has 11 amino acids. CDR3 residues: CASSHLVEQFF. Written as DNA, the CDR3 is TGCGCCAGCAGTCACTTGGTTGAGCAGTTCTTC.

The chain recombines TRBV7-2 with TRBJ2-1; 8 nucleotides agree with TRBD2. Germline CDR1 and CDR2: SGHTA and FQGNSA. CDR3 length: 16 amino acids. V shed 5 bases, J shed 7 bases, and the junction held 13 bases outside the gene matches. CDR3 amino acids: CASSPQREIMVNEQFF. The CDR3 bases are TGTGCCAGCAGCCCACAGCGGGAGATAATGGTAAATGAGCAGTTCTTC.

This chain joins TRBV28 and TRBJ2-1, with D tentatively TRBD2 (6 bases). The CDR3 spans 15 residues. The germline V gene has CDR1 MDHEN and CDR2 SYDVKM. V was clipped by 8 bases and J by 4 bases, with 18 bases between them. The CDR3 is CASVDSSGPYNEQFF. In DNA form, the CDR3 reads TGTGCCAGCGTTGATAGTAGCGGTCCTTACAATGAGCAGTTCTTC.

The chain uses TRBV27 and TRBJ2-7; 7 nucleotides agree with TRBD1. V gave up 5 bases and J gave up 3 bases; unmatched junction bases: 7. Germline CDR1 is MNHEY and CDR2 is SMNVEV (reference sequence). This CDR3 is 14 amino acids long. CDR3 sequence (DNA): TGTGCCAGCAGTCACCGGGACAGATACTACGAGCAGTACTTC. Its protein product is CASSHRDRYYEQYF.

The V gene is TRBV4-3, the J gene TRBJ2-1; unclear D gene. V lost 1 base, J lost 9 bases, and 13 bases lay in between. This CDR3 is 14 amino acids long. From germline, CDR1 is LGHNA and CDR2 YSLEER. This CDR3 is CASSQGTQSFEQFF. Written as DNA, the CDR3 is TGCGCCAGCAGCCAAGGAACGCAGTCTTTTGAGCAGTTCTTC.

This rearrangement joins TRBV18 to TRBJ1-1; possibly TRBD1 for D (5 bases). CDR1 is KGHSH and CDR2 is LQKENI in the germline V gene. Trimming removed 7 bases from V and 1 base from J, with 10 bases in between. The CDR3 is made up of 13 amino acids. This CDR3 is CASLGRRNTEAFF. DNA for the CDR3: TGTGCCAGCTTGGGACGAAGGAACACTGAAGCTTTCTTT. Full variable domain (remainder filled in from reference TRBV18 and TRBJ1-1): NAGVMQNPRHLVRRRGQEARLRCSPMKGHSHVYWYRQLPEEGLKFMVYLQKENIIDESGMPKERFSAEFPKEGPSILRIQQVVRGDSAAYFCASLGRRNTEAFFGQGTRLTVV.

J is TRBJ2-4 and V is TRBV5-1, with D perhaps matching TRBD1 or TRBD2 (6 bases each). This CDR3 has 14 amino acids. Trimming left V 0 bases short and J 7 bases short, with 11 bases between. Germline V gives CDR1 SGHRS, CDR2 YFSETQ. CDR3 DNA sequence: TGCGCCAGCAGCTTGGATGGGGGGCGCAACATTCAGTACTTC. This encodes CASSLDGGRNIQYF.

The chain has TRBV5-4 and TRBJ2-2; no firm D call. Germline CDR1 reads SGHNT; CDR2 reads YYREEE (reference sequence). CDR3 size: 14 residues. V was cut by 9 bases and J by 6 bases, with 18 bases left in between. The CDR3 DNA follows: TGTGCCACCGCCACCCAAGGCTCCGCCGGGGAGCTGTTTTTT. Protein sequence: CATATQGSAGELFF.

The chain joins TRBV30 to TRBJ2-5; D is possibly TRBD1 or TRBD2 (5 bases each). V was cut by 4 bases and J by 7 bases, with 19 bases left in between. This CDR3 region has 14 residues. CDR1 and CDR2 (germline): GTSNPN, SVGIG (reference sequence). Here the CDR3 DNA reads TGTGCCTGGACCAGTCTGGGGACGTTTGGGACCCAGTACTTC. It specifies CAWTSLGTFGTQYF.

The CDR3 region has the DNA TGTGCCAGCAGCTTGGGTGGCAGACCGAACACTGAAGCTTTCTTT. Translating it yields CASSLGGRPNTEAFF. This chain uses TRBV5-7 with TRBJ1-1; D gene uncertain. TRBV5-7 is an open reading frame, and its role is uncertain. V was shortened by 0 bases and J by 1 base, with 10 bases between the two germline ends. The CDR3 spans 15 residues.

This clone was seen a single time. The chain has TRBV19 and TRBJ2-5; D gene ambiguous. CDR3 size: 13 residues. Germline assignment: CDR1 LNHDA and CDR2 SQIVND (reference sequence). V shed 3 bases and J shed 5 bases, with 10 bases lying between them. CDR3 loop: CASSIMGTETQYF. CDR3 in DNA: TGTGCCAGTAGTATTATGGGTACTGAGACCCAGTACTTC.

This clone was observed a handful of times. This chain connects TRBV2 to TRBJ2-7; TRBD2 matches at 12 bases. CDR1 and CDR2 from the germline V gene are SNHLY and FYNNEI. V was clipped by 5 bases and J by 5 bases; unmatched bases: 13. The CDR3 consists of 17 residues. DNA of the CDR3: TGTGCCAGCAGTCATGGACCTAGCGGGAGGGCCGCCCACGAGCAGTACTTC. This translates into CASSHGPSGRAAHEQYF. Variable domain in full (rest from reference TRBV2 and TRBJ2-7): EPEVTQTPSHQVTQMGQEVILRCVPISNHLYFYWYRQILGQKVEFLVSFYNNEISEKSEIFDDQFSVERPDGSNFTLKIRSTKLEDSAMYFCASSHGPSGRAAHEQYFGPGTRLTVT.

J is TRBJ2-1 and V is TRBV15, with D maybe TRBD1 (6 bases). CDR1 and CDR2 from the germline V gene are LNHNV and YYDKDF (reference sequence). V lost 6 bases to trimming and J lost 7 bases, with 13 bases between them. The CDR3 sequence is 13 residues long. The CDR3 DNA sequence: TGTGCCACCAGTCCCCTAGGGGGAAATGAGCAGTTCTTC. This encodes CATSPLGGNEQFF.

This sequence joins TRBV19 and TRBJ2-7; 9 bases match TRBD1. Losses at the gene ends were 1 base for V and 0 bases for J; bases not matched to a gene: 1. This CDR3 spans 15 amino acids. CDR1 and CDR2 (germline): LNHDA, SQIVND (reference sequence). The CDR3 region has the DNA TGTGCCAGTAGTATAGGACAGGGGGTCTCCTACGAGCAGTACTTC. Protein sequence: CASSIGQGVSYEQYF. Together with reference TRBV19 and TRBJ2-7, the CDR3 gives the full variable domain: DGGITQSPKYLFRKEGQNVTLSCEQNLNHDAMYWYRQDPGQGLRLIYYSQIVNDFQKGDIAEGYSVSREKKESFPLTVTSAQKNPTAFYLCASSIGQGVSYEQYFGPGTRLTVT.

The V gene is TRBV19, the J gene TRBJ2-3; D is possibly TRBD2 (5 bases). This CDR3 is 15 amino acids long. Germline values: CDR1 LNHDA, CDR2 SQIVND (reference sequence). Trimming took 5 bases from V and 0 from J, leaving 12 bases between them. The DNA of the CDR3 is TGTGCCAGTAGTCCAACCCGGACTAGCACAGATACGCAGTATTTT. It yields the protein CASSPTRTSTDTQYF.

The chain combines TRBV7-2 with TRBJ1-1; unclear D gene. V lost 2 bases to trimming and J lost 3 bases, with 10 bases between them. CDR1 and CDR2 (germline): SGHTA, FQGNSA. The CDR3 runs to 14 residues. The DNA for the CDR3 is TGTGCCAGCAGCTTACTCTCCGGGCACACTGAAGCTTTCTTT. As protein: CASSLLSGHTEAFF.

J is TRBJ2-5 and V is TRBV5-6, with 7 positions matching TRBD1. The V gene end was trimmed by 4 bases and the J gene end by 1 base; junction bases not matched to a gene: 7. Germline lookup yields CDR1 SGHDT and CDR2 YYEEEE. The CDR3 sequence is 15 residues long. CDR3 coding DNA: TGTGCCAGCAGCCCGCGGTGGGACAGCCAAGAGACCCAGTACTTC. Translation: CASSPRWDSQETQYF.

The CDR3 region has the DNA TGTGCCAGCAGTAGCGGGGGGGCCCTACGTATTGAGCAGTACTTC. As protein: CASSSGGALRIEQYF. V and J are TRBV27 and TRBJ2-7, with 10 bases that match TRBD2. CDR1 MNHEY and CDR2 SMNVEV come from the germline V gene (reference sequence). The junction had 11 bases not matched to a gene; V was cut back by 5 bases and J by 7 bases. The CDR3 is 15 amino acids.